One and the same sample provided the 21 T cell receptor beta chains below, sequenced in a study of shared clonotypes between healthy human individuals. TCRdb's copy holds only in-frame clones and misses some; the assay was immunoSEQ multiplex PCR. Among some 2.1 million clones listed, roughly 95% were seen once. Only CD45RO-negative cells positively selected for CCR7 counted as naive CD8 cells, so terminally differentiated effector memory CD45RA+ cells were excluded. The sequencing sample was made of naive CD8+ T cells from PBMCs. These receptors originate from a man between 18 and 29 years old in good health. Some clones in this sample may be carry-over from other donors' samples.

A remark on this clone: The sample has other DNA sequences that encode this CDR3 too. The gene calls are TRBV5-6 and TRBJ2-7; TRBD1 agrees at 7 bases. The trim removed 0 bases at V and 2 bases at J, leaving 2 bases unmatched. Germline loops: CDR1 SGHDT, CDR2 YYEEEE. This CDR3 has 14 amino acids. The CDR3 is CASSLGTGAYEQYF. CDR3 bases: TGTGCCAGCAGCTTGGGGACAGGAGCCTACGAGCAGTACTTC.

The chain carries TRBV6-1 and TRBJ2-7, with D perhaps TRBD1 or TRBD2 (5 bases each). This CDR3 region has 12 residues. The V gene's germline CDR1 is MNHNS and CDR2 SASEGT. Trimming removed 4 bases from V and 5 bases from J, with 9 bases in between. CDR3 loop: CASSAGTHEQYF. The CDR3 DNA sequence: TGTGCCAGCAGTGCTGGGACGCACGAGCAGTACTTC.

The gene calls are TRBV5-1 and TRBJ2-7; D is possibly TRBD2 (7 bases). The CDR3 sequence is 15 residues long. Trimming cost V 1 base and J 3 bases, with 14 bases left between them. Germline-derived CDR1 and CDR2 are SGHRS and YFSETQ. CDR3 nucleotides: TGCGCCAGCAGCTTGAATTTGCGGGGGCACTACGAGCAGTACTTC. Translation: CASSLNLRGHYEQYF.

The gene calls are TRBV5-1 and TRBJ2-3, with 14 bases matching TRBD2. V lost 3 bases to trimming and J lost 3 bases; unmatched junction nucleotides: 9. Germline CDR1 and CDR2: SGHRS and YFSETQ. This CDR3 is 18 amino acids long. The CDR3 here is CASSSGTSGSSATDTQYF. In nucleotides, the CDR3 is TGCGCCAGCAGCTCCGGGACTAGCGGGAGTTCGGCAACAGATACGCAGTATTTT.

The V and J genes are TRBV2 and TRBJ1-1, with TRBD1 identical over 7 bases. The CDR3 length is 13 residues. The junction had 6 bases not matched to a gene; V was cut back by 8 bases and J by 3 bases. The germline V gene has CDR1 SNHLY and CDR2 FYNNEI. The CDR3 protein is CASQDRIYTEAFF. CDR3 nucleotides: TGTGCCAGCCAGGACAGGATCTACACTGAAGCTTTCTTT. Combining the CDR3 with reference TRBV2 and TRBJ1-1 gives the whole variable domain EPEVTQTPSHQVTQMGQEVILRCVPISNHLYFYWYRQILGQKVEFLVSFYNNEISEKSEIFDDQFSVERPDGSNFTLKIRSTKLEDSAMYFCASQDRIYTEAFFGQGTRLTVV.

This chain links TRBV4-1 with TRBJ2-1; TRBD1 aligns across 8 bases. After removal of 1 base from V and 2 bases from J, the junction contained 4 bases not matched to a gene. This CDR3 comprises 16 residues. The germline CDR1 and CDR2 sequences are MGHRA and YSYEKL. The CDR3 DNA sequence: TGCGCCAGCAGCCAAGGAATCAGGGGGCCCTACAATGAGCAGTTCTTC. Protein sequence: CASSQGIRGPYNEQFF.

The chain employs TRBV29-1 and TRBJ2-1; no reliable D call. V lost 6 bases, J lost 2 bases, and 14 bases lay in between. There are 14 residues in the CDR3. Germline CDR1 reads SQVTM; CDR2 reads ANQGSEA. Written as DNA, the CDR3 is TGCAGCGTCCGGCCGGCGGACCCCTACAATGAGCAGTTCTTC. Residues: CSVRPADPYNEQFF.

V usage is TRBV21-1 and J usage is TRBJ2-7; whether TRBD2, the table's D call, matches the DNA was not checked. TRBV21-1 is a documented pseudogene. The CDR3 spans 13 residues. The CDR3 spells CASSKGEVYEQYF. The CDR3 DNA reads as TGTGCCAGCAGCAAAGGTGAGGTCTACGAGCAGTACTTC.

This rearrangement joins TRBV9 to TRBJ1-2; TRBD1 agrees at 10 bases. J gave up 5 bases and V 3 bases, and 7 bases lay outside the gene matches. Per the germline V gene, CDR1 is SGDLS and CDR2 is YYNGEE. The CDR3 is made up of 15 amino acids. The CDR3 here is CASSAGQGGGYGYTF. The DNA for the CDR3 is TGTGCCAGCAGCGCTGGACAGGGGGGAGGGTATGGCTACACCTTC.

This chain links TRBV6-1 with TRBJ1-2; D uncertain. With 2 bases removed from V and 2 bases from J, the gap between germline ends came to 6 bases. The germline V gene has CDR1 MNHNS and CDR2 SASEGT. This CDR3 contains 13 residues. Here the CDR3 DNA reads TGTGCCAGCAGTGAATCACTGAACTATGGCTACACCTTC. This encodes CASSESLNYGYTF.

The chain recombines TRBV19 with TRBJ1-1; maybe TRBD1 (5 bases). V was cut by 7 bases and J by 5 bases, with 17 bases left in between. This CDR3 has 14 residues. Germline loops: CDR1 LNHDA, CDR2 SQIVND (reference sequence). CDR3 amino acids: CASIPSGVRTEAFF. CDR3 in DNA: TGTGCCAGTATCCCGTCGGGGGTGAGGACTGAAGCTTTCTTT. Using reference TRBV19 and TRBJ1-1 for the parts outside the CDR3, the full variable domain is DGGITQSPKYLFRKEGQNVTLSCEQNLNHDAMYWYRQDPGQGLRLIYYSQIVNDFQKGDIAEGYSVSREKKESFPLTVTSAQKNPTAFYLCASIPSGVRTEAFFGQGTRLTVV.

CDR3 region: CASTQWGQGPRNIQYF. The CDR3 nucleotides are TGTGCCAGCACCCAATGGGGACAGGGTCCTAGAAACATTCAGTACTTC. This chain joins TRBV28 and TRBJ2-4; 9 bases match TRBD1. Germline CDR1 is MDHEN and CDR2 is SYDVKM. The V and J ends lost 7 bases and 6 bases, in that order; junction bases with no gene match: 13. CDR3 length: 16 residues.

The rearrangement links TRBV14 to TRBJ2-7; 8 bases agree with TRBD1. The CDR3 extends over 15 amino acids. Per the germline V gene, CDR1 is SGHDN and CDR2 is FVKESK. With V trimmed by 5 bases and J by 3 bases, 9 bases remained unmatched. This CDR3 is CASSSRTGNVYEQYF. The CDR3, as DNA: TGTGCCAGCAGCTCACGGACAGGGAATGTCTACGAGCAGTACTTC.

This chain links TRBV4-3 with TRBJ2-7, with 8 nucleotides matching TRBD2. Germline V lookup: CDR1 LGHNA, CDR2 YSLEER. V lost 1 base, J lost 0 bases, and 5 bases stayed unmatched. CDR3 length: 16 residues. This CDR3 is CASSQGVAGRSYEQYF. CDR3 nucleotides: TGCGCCAGCAGCCAAGGAGTAGCGGGACGCTCCTACGAGCAGTACTTC.

This clone has a handful of counts. Other nucleotide sequences in the sample specify the same CDR3. The chain is built from TRBV7-9 and TRBJ2-7, with TRBD1 matching over 8 bases. The ends lost 4 bases at V and 3 bases at J; junction bases unmatched: 2. The CDR3 is made up of 13 amino acids. CDR1 SEHNR and CDR2 FQNEAQ come from the germline V gene (reference sequence). The CDR3 DNA is TGTGCCAGCAGCTCGACAGGGGACTACGAGCAGTACTTC. It codes for CASSSTGDYEQYF.

This chain uses TRBV7-9 with TRBJ2-7, with TRBD1 identical over 9 bases. The CDR3 loop spans 12 amino acids. CDR1 and CDR2 (germline): SEHNR, FQNEAQ (reference sequence). V trimming: 5 bases; J trimming: 8 bases; junction bases outside the gene matches: 4. The CDR3 here is CASSPGQGKQYF. As DNA, the CDR3 is TGTGCCAGCAGCCCCGGACAGGGGAAGCAGTACTTC.

The rearrangement links TRBV5-6 to TRBJ2-7; a possible D gene is TRBD2 (5 bases). The V and J ends lost 4 bases and 0 bases respectively, with 17 bases between them. The CDR3 has 16 amino acids. The germline V gene encodes CDR1 SGHDT and CDR2 YYEEEE. The DNA of the CDR3 is TGTGCCAGCAGCCTGGTGGGCGGGTACCACTCCTACGAGCAGTACTTC. The encoded protein is CASSLVGGYHSYEQYF. Combining the CDR3 with reference TRBV5-6 and TRBJ2-7 gives the whole variable domain DAGVTQSPTHLIKTRGQQVTLRCSPKSGHDTVSWYQQALGQGPQFIFQYYEEEERQRGNFPDRFSGHQFPNYSSELNVNALLLGDSALYLCASSLVGGYHSYEQYFGPGTRLTVT.

The rearrangement links TRBV29-1 to TRBJ2-2; D is ambiguous. V lost 7 bases to trimming and J lost 3 bases, with 12 bases between them. Germline V CDR1 and CDR2: SQVTM, ANQGSEA. CDR3 length equals 13 residues. The CDR3 loop reads CSGRRPDTGELFF. For the CDR3, the DNA is TGCAGCGGAAGGCGGCCCGACACCGGGGAGCTGTTTTTT.

The V and J genes are TRBV9 and TRBJ1-1, with D unresolved. Germline CDR1 is SGDLS and CDR2 is YYNGEE. Trimming cost V 0 bases and J 1 base, with 10 bases left between them. The CDR3 spans 15 residues. The CDR3 is CASSVGYVENTEAFF. The CDR3 region has the DNA TGTGCCAGCAGCGTAGGGTACGTGGAGAACACTGAAGCTTTCTTT.

The chain couples TRBV11-2 to TRBJ2-7, with D perhaps matching TRBD1 (5 bases). The CDR3 is 16 amino acids. The V and J ends lost 1 base and 4 bases respectively, with 17 bases between them. CDR1 and CDR2 (germline): SGHAT, FQNNGV. DNA of the CDR3: TGTGCCAGCAGCTTAGGTCAGGGCCCAAATCCGTACGAGCAGTACTTC. It specifies CASSLGQGPNPYEQYF. The complete variable domain, with remaining parts taken from reference TRBV11-2 and TRBJ2-7, reads EAGVAQSPRYKIIEKRQSVAFWCNPISGHATLYWYQQILGQGPKLLIQFQNNGVVDDSQLPKDRFSAERLKGVDSTLKIQPAKLEDSAVYLCASSLGQGPNPYEQYFGPGTRLTVT.

The chain joins TRBV18 to TRBJ2-2, with a weak D call TRBD1 (6 bases). V was cut by 5 bases and J by 1 base, with 20 bases left in between. This CDR3 comprises 18 residues. CDR1 and CDR2 from the germline V gene are KGHSH and LQKENI. Written as DNA, the CDR3 is TGTGCCAGCTCATCCCTACGACCAAGGGGACAGAACACCGGGGAGCTGTTTTTT. As protein: CASSSLRPRGQNTGELFF.